This T cell receptor beta chain was captured in a study of T cells after yellow fever vaccination. General observations from the study: On re-exposure, the response was weaker but peaked faster, at day 5 versus 15. Reappearance after the booster was seen for most primary-vaccination clones, at 95% to 97% CD4 and 88% CD8.

This clonotype has ten or more counts. Its target is not known. The TCR cDNA carried a universal primer site and UMIs from 5'RACE template switching. TCRdb passed the 5' RACE reads through MiXCR, listing each CDR3 protein once. The sample lists about 260,000 distinct CDR3 sequences, about 5.2% occurring once. The sequence was collected from a young man who received the YFV17D yellow fever vaccine. Sequencing used CD4+ T cells sorted from PBMCs, obtained on the day of the yellow fever booster vaccination.

The CDR3 is CAISASIAGAEQFF. CDR3 bases: TGTGCCATCAGTGCCTCAATCGCGGGGGCTGAGCAGTTCTTC. The J gene is TRBJ2-1, the V gene TRBV10-3; possible D gene TRBD2, 7 bases. This CDR3 spans 14 amino acids. V gave up 4 bases and J gave up 9 bases, with 16 bases separating them. Germline assignment: CDR1 ENHRY and CDR2 SYGVKD.